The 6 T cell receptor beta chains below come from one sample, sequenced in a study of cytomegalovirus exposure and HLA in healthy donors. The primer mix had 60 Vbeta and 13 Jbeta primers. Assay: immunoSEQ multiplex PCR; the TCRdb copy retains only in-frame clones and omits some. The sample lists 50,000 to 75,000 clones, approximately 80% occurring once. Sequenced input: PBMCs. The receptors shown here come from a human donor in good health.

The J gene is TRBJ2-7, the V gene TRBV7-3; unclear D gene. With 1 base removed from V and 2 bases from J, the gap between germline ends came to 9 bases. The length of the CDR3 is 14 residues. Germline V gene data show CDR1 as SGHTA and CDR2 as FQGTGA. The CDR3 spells CASSLRAAPYEQYF. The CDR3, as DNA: TGTGCCAGCAGCTTAAGGGCAGCCCCCTACGAGCAGTACTTC. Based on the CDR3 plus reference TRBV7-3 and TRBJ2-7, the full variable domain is GAGVSQTPSNKVTEKGKYVELRCDPISGHTALYWYRQSLGQGPEFLIYFQGTGAADDSGLPNDRFFAVRPEGSVSTLKIQRTERGDSAVYLCASSLRAAPYEQYFGPGTRLTVT.

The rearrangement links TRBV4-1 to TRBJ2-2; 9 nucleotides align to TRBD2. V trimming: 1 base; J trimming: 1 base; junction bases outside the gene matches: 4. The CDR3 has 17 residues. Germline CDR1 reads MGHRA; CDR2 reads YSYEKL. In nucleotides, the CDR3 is TGCGCCAGCAGCCAAGGAACAGCGGGGGGGAACACCGGGGAGCTGTTTTTT. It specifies CASSQGTAGGNTGELFF.

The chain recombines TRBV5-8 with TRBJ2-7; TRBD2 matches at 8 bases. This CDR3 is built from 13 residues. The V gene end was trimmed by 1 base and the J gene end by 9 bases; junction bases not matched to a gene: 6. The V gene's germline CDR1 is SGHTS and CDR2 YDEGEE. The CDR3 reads CASSLFPGGPQYF. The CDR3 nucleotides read TGTGCCAGCAGCTTGTTTCCGGGAGGGCCGCAGTACTTC.

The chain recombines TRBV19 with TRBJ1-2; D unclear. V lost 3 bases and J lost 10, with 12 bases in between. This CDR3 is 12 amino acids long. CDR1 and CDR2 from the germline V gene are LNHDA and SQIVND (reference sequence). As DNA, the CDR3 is TGTGCCAGTAGTATGGTACTGGGAGACTACACCTTC. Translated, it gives CASSMVLGDYTF.

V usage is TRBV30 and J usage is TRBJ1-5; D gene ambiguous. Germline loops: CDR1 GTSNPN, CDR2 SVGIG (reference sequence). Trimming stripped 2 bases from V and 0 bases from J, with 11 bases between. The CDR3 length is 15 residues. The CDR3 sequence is CAWSSLKHSNQPQHF. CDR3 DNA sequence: TGTGCCTGGAGTTCGCTCAAACATAGCAATCAGCCCCAGCATTTT.

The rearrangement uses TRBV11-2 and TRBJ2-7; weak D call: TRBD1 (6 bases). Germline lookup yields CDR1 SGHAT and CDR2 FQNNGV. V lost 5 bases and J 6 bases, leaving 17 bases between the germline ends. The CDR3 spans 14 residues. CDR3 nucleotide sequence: TGTGCCAGCAGCGGGGTTTGGGGGCGCCCCGAGCAGTACTTC. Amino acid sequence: CASSGVWGRPEQYF.